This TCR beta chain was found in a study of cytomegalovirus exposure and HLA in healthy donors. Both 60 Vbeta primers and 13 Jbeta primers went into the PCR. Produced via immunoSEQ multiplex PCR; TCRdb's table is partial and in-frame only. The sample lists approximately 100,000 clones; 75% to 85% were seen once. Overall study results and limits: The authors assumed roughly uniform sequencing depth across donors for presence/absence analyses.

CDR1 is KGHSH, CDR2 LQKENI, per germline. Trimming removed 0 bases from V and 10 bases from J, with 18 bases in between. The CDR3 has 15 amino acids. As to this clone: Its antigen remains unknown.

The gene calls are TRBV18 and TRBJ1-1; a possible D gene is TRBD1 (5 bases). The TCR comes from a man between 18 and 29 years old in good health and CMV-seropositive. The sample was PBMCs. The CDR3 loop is CASSPPGQGLLLAFF. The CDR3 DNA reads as TGTGCCAGCTCACCACCGGGGCAAGGGTTATTGCTAGCTTTCTTT.